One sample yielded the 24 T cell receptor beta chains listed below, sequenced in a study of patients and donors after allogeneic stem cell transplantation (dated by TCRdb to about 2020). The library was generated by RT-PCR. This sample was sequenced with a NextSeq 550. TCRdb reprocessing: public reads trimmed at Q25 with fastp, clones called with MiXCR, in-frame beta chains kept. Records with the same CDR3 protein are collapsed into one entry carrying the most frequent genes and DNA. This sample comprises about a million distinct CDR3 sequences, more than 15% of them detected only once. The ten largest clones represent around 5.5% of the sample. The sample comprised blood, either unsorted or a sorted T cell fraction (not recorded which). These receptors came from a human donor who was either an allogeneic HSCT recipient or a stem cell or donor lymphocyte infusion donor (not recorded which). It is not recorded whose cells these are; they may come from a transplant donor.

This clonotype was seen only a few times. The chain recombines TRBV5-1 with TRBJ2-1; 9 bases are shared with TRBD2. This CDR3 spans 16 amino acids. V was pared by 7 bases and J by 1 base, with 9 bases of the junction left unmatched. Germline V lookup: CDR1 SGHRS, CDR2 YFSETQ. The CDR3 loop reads CASHRGLAGSYNEQFF. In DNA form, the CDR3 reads TGCGCCAGCCACCGGGGGCTAGCGGGATCCTACAATGAGCAGTTCTTC.

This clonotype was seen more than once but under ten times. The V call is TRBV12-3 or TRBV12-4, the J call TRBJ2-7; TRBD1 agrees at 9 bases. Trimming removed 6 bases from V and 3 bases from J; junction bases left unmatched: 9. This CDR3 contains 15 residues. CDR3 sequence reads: CASSPPGQGYYEQYF. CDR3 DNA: TGTGCCAGCAGCCCACCGGGACAGGGATACTACGAGCAGTACTTC.

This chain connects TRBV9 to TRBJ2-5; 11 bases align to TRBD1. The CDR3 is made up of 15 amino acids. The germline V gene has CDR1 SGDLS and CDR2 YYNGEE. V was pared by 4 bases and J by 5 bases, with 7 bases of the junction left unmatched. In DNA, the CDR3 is TGTGCCAGCAGCCTTTGGACAGGGGGCGGGGAGACCCAGTACTTC. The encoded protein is CASSLWTGGGETQYF. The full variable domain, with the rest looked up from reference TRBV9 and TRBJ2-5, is DSGVTQTPKHLITATGQRVTLRCSPRSGDLSVYWYQQSLDQGLQFLIQYYNGEERAKGNILERFSAQQFPDLHSELNLSSLELGDSALYFCASSLWTGGGETQYFGPGTRLLVL.

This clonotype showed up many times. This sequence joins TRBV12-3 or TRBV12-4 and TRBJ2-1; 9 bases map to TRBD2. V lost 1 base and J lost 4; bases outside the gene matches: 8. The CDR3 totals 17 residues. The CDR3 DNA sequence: TGTGCCAGCAGTTTAGGGAGCGGGAGGACAAATTACAATGAGCAGTTCTTC. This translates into CASSLGSGRTNYNEQFF.

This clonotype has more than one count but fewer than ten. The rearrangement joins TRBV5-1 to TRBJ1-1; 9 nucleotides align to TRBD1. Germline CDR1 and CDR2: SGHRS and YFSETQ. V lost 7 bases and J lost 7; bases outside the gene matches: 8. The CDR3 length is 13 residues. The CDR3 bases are TGCGCCAGCGGACCGGGACAGGGAATTGAAGCTTTCTTT. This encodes CASGPGQGIEAFF. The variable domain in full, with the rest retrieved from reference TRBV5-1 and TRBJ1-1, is KAGVTQTPRYLIKTRGQQVTLSCSPISGHRSVSWYQQTPGQGLQFLFEYFSETQRNKGNFPGRFSGRQFSNSRSEMNVSTLELGDSALYLCASGPGQGIEAFFGQGTRLTVV.

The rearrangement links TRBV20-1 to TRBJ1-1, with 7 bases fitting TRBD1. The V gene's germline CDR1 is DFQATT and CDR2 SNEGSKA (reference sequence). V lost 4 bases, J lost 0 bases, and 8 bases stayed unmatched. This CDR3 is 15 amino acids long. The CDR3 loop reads CSATDRAALNTEAFF. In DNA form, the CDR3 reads TGCAGTGCTACCGACAGGGCGGCCCTGAACACTGAAGCTTTCTTT.

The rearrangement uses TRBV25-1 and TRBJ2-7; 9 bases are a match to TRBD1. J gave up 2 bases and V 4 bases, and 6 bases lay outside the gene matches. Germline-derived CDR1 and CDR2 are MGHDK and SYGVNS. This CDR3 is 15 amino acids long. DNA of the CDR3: TGTGCCAGCAGTGCCGGGACAGGGCCCACCTACGAGCAGTACTTC. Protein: CASSAGTGPTYEQYF.

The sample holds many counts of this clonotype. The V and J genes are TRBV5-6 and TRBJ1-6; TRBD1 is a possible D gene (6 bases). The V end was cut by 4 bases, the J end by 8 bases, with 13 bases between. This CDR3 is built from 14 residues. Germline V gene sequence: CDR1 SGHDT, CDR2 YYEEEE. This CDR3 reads CASSIRDTYSPLHF. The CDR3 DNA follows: TGTGCCAGCAGCATCCGGGACACCTATTCACCCCTCCACTTT.

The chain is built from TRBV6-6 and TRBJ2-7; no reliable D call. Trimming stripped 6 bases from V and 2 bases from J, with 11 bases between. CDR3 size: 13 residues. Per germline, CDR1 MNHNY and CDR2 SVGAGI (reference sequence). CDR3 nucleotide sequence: TGTGCCAGCAGGGAAAACCGAGCCTACGAGCAGTACTTC. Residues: CASRENRAYEQYF.

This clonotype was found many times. The CDR3 reads CASIKDFGADTQYF. The CDR3 bases are TGTGCCAGCATCAAGGACTTTGGGGCAGATACGCAGTATTTT. The chain combines TRBV12-3 or TRBV12-4 with TRBJ2-3, with D perhaps TRBD2 (5 bases). V lost 7 bases and J 4 bases, leaving 15 bases between the germline ends. The CDR3 contains 14 residues.

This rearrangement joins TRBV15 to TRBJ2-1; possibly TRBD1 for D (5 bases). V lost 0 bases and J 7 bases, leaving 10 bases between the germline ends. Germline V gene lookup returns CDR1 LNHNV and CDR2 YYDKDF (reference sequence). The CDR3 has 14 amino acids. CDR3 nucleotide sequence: TGTGCCACCAGCAGAGATGCAGGGTCGAATGAGCAGTTCTTC. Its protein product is CATSRDAGSNEQFF.

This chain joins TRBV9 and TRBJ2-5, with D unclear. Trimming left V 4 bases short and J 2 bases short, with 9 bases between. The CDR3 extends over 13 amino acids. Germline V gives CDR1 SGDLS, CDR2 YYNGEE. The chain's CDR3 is CASSPPQQETQYF. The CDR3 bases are TGTGCCAGCAGCCCGCCCCAACAAGAGACCCAGTACTTC.

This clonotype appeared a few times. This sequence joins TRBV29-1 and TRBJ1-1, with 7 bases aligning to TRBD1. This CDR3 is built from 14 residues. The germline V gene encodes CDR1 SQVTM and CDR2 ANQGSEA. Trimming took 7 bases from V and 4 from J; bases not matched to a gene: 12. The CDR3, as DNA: TGCAGCGCGAGGGGGGCAGGGGGACCCACTGAAGCTTTCTTT. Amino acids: CSARGAGGPTEAFF.

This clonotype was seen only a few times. The CDR3: CASSQIRDTGELFF. The CDR3 DNA is TGTGCCAGCAGCCAGATAAGGGACACCGGGGAGCTGTTTTTT. The chain recombines TRBV11-3 with TRBJ2-2; D gene ambiguous. The germline V gene encodes CDR1 SGHNT and CDR2 YENEEA. V was clipped by 5 bases and J by 3 bases, with 10 bases between them. The CDR3 consists of 14 residues. The full variable domain, in which reference TRBV11-3 and TRBJ2-2 provide the parts outside the CDR3, is EAGVVQSPRYKIIEKKQPVAFWCNPISGHNTLYWYLQNLGQGPELLIRYENEEAVDDSQLPKDRFSAERLKGVDSTLKIQPAELGDSAVYLCASSQIRDTGELFFGEGSRLTVL.

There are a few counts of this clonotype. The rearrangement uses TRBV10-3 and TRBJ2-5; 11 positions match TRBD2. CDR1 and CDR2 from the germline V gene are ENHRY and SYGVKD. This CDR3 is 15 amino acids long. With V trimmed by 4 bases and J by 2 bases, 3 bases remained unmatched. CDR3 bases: TGTGCCATCAGTGGACTAGCGGGGCAACAAGAGACCCAGTACTTC. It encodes CAISGLAGQQETQYF.

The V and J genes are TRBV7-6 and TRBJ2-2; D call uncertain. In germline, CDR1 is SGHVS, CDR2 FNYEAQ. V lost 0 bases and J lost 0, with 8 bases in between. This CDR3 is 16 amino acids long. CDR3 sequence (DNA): TGTGCCAGCAGCTTAGCTCCCAGGCCGAACACCGGGGAGCTGTTTTTT. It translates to CASSLAPRPNTGELFF.

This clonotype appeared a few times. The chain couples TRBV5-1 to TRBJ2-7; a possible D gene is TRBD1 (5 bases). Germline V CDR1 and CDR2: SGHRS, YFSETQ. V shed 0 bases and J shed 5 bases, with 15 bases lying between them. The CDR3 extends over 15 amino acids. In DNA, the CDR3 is TGCGCCAGCAGCTTGGGGGGCCCCACGGTCCACGAGCAGTACTTC. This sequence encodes CASSLGGPTVHEQYF.

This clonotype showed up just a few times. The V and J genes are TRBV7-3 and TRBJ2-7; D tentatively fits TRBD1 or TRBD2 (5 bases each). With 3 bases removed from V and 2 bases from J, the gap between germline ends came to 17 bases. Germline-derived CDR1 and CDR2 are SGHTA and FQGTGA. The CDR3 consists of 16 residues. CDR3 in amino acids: CASSFTGTPEPYEQYF. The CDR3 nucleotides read TGTGCCAGCAGCTTTACCGGGACCCCAGAGCCCTACGAGCAGTACTTC.

CDR3 coding DNA: TGTGCCAGCAGCCATGGACTAGCGGGATGGGGGGAGACCCAGTACTTC. Amino acids: CASSHGLAGWGETQYF. The chain combines TRBV14 with TRBJ2-5; 12 bases line up with TRBD2. Germline V gives CDR1 SGHDN, CDR2 FVKESK. This CDR3 comprises 16 residues. V was pared by 3 bases and J by 5 bases, with 7 bases of the junction left unmatched. The complete variable domain, with remaining parts taken from reference TRBV14 and TRBJ2-5, reads EAGVTQFPSHSVIEKGQTVTLRCDPISGHDNLYWYRRVMGKEIKFLLHFVKESKQDESGMPNNRFLAERTGGTYSTLKVQPAELEDSGVYFCASSHGLAGWGETQYFGPGTRLLVL.

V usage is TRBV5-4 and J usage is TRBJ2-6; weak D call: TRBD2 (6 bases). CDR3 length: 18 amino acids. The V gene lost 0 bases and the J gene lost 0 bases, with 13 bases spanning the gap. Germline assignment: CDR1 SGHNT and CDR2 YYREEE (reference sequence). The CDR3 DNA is TGTGCCAGCAGCTTGGTTCCGGGAGTTTACTCTGGGGCCAACGTCCTGACTTTC. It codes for CASSLVPGVYSGANVLTF. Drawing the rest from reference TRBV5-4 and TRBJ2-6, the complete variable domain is ETGVTQSPTHLIKTRGQQVTLRCSSQSGHNTVSWYQQALGQGPQFIFQYYREEENGRGNFPPRFSGLQFPNYSSELNVNALELDDSALYLCASSLVPGVYSGANVLTFGAGSRLTVL.

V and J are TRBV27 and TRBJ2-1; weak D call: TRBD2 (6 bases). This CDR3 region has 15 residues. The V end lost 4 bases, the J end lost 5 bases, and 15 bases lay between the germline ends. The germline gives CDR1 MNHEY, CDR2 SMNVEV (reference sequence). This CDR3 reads CASSWDWEQNNEQFF. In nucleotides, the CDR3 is TGTGCCAGCAGTTGGGACTGGGAACAAAACAATGAGCAGTTCTTC.

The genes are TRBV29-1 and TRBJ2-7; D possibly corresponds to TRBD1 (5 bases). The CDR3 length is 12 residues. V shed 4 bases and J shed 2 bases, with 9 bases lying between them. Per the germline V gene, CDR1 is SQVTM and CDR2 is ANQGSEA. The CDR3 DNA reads TGCAGCGTTGTAGGGGCCGCCTACGAGCAGTACTTC. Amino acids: CSVVGAAYEQYF.

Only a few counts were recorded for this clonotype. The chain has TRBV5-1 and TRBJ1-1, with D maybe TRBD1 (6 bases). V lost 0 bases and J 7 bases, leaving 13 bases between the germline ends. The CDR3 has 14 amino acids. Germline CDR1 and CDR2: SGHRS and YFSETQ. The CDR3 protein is CASSLGQEGGEAFF. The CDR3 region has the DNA TGCGCCAGCAGCTTGGGACAGGAAGGGGGTGAAGCTTTCTTT.

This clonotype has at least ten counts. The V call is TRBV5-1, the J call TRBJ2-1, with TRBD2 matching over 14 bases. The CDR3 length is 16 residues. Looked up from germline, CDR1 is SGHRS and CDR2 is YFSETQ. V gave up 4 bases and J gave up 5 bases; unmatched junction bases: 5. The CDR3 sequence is CASSQGLAGVDNEQFF. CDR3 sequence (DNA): TGCGCCAGCAGCCAGGGACTAGCGGGAGTAGACAATGAGCAGTTCTTC.